This T cell receptor (beta chain) was sequenced during a study of blood T cell repertoires in COVID-19. Study summary: Samples representing acute and convalescent COVID-19 were sourced from the United States, Italy and Spain. Sources were T cells, B-cell-depleted T cells, or PBMCs; the material itself was cDNA or gDNA.

It was during active infection that Seattle patients were enrolled and then longitudinally followed. In the authors' methods: Amplification with reference gene primers provided the estimates of nucleated cell counts. The assay was immunoSEQ multiplex PCR, and TCRdb's table has in-frame clones only and misses some. V and J calls and clone size are those listed in that table; D and trimming were worked out from the DNA. The sample consists of over 250,000 clones, approximately 84% of them appearing once. J was trimmed by 7 bases and V by 2 bases; bases with no gene match: 5. The CDR3 has 14 amino acids. The germline V gene encodes CDR1 SGHTA and CDR2 FQGTGA.

V gene TRBV7-3 combines with J gene TRBJ2-1, with 7 bases aligning to TRBD2. Sequenced sample: peripheral blood. The source is a human donor with COVID-19, enrolled during active disease. The donor label of this sample is uncertain. The CDR3 DNA follows: TGTGCCAGCAGCTTAGCGGGAGTCTGGAATGAGCAGTTCTTC. It translates to CASSLAGVWNEQFF.